These 6 T cell receptor beta chains share one sample of origin, sequenced in a study of cytomegalovirus exposure and HLA in healthy donors. The PCR had 60 Vbeta and 13 Jbeta primers. Repertoires were generated with immunoSEQ multiplex PCR, while TCRdb's copy carries only in-frame clones and drops some. Of 100,000 to 150,000 clones listed, roughly 80% are singletons. The sample consisted of PBMCs. The receptor source for this set is a woman between 45 and 60 years old in good health and CMV-seropositive.

The V gene is TRBV11-3, the J gene TRBJ1-1; D gene unclear. Trimming removed 3 bases from V and 2 bases from J, with 7 bases in between. CDR1 SGHNT and CDR2 YENEEA come from the germline V gene. The CDR3 is 13 residues long. The CDR3 is CASSLGSNTEAFF. The CDR3 nucleotides are TGTGCCAGCAGCTTGGGGAGCAACACTGAAGCTTTCTTT.

Worth noting for this clone: Other DNA sequences in this specimen translate into the identical CDR3. This chain uses TRBV15 with TRBJ2-1, with 7 positions matching TRBD2. The CDR3 contains 16 residues. J was trimmed by 7 bases and V by 6 bases; bases with no gene match: 15. Germline V CDR1 and CDR2: LNHNV, YYDKDF (reference sequence). CDR3 residues: CATRAGWGREWNEQFF. CDR3 sequence (DNA): TGTGCCACCAGAGCGGGGTGGGGGAGGGAGTGGAATGAGCAGTTCTTC.

This clone was counted a single time. At one of its ends the junction is not consistent with the germline gene, which may arise from a read error. The genes are TRBV2 and TRBJ2-6, with D perhaps matching TRBD1 (5 bases). Germline V gene data show CDR1 as SNHLY and CDR2 as FYNNEI. The CDR3 contains 14 residues. CDR3 in DNA: TGTGCCAGCAAACGTATCTCTGGGGCCAACGGCCTGACTTTC. Translation gives CASKRISGANGLTF.

The chain has TRBV27 and TRBJ1-2, with 7 bases aligning to TRBD1. The V gene end was trimmed by 9 bases and the J gene end by 0 bases; junction bases not matched to a gene: 4. CDR1 and CDR2 (germline): MNHEY, SMNVEV (reference sequence). The CDR3 covers 13 residues. CDR3: CASLGGTNYGYTF. The CDR3 DNA reads TGTGCCAGTCTAGGGGGCACTAACTATGGCTACACCTTC.

The chain carries TRBV6-1 and TRBJ1-2, with 7 bases fitting TRBD1. This CDR3 has 14 residues. V lost 3 bases to trimming and J lost 2 bases; unmatched junction nucleotides: 3. Germline loops: CDR1 MNHNS, CDR2 SASEGT. CDR3 coding DNA: TGTGCCAGCAGTGAGTCAGGGGGAAACTATGGCTACACCTTC. This gives the protein CASSESGGNYGYTF.

The gene calls are TRBV7-9 and TRBJ1-3; D is possibly TRBD1 (5 bases). Trimming stripped 1 base from V and 0 bases from J, with 13 bases between. This CDR3 contains 17 residues. CDR1 and CDR2 (germline): SEHNR, FQNEAQ (reference sequence). The DNA for the CDR3 is TGTGCCAGCAGCTTAGGGTACGACAGCAGCTCTGGAAACACCATATATTTT. Translated, it gives CASSLGYDSSSGNTIYF.